This section outlines one T cell receptor beta chain sequence together with its context. These data are taken from a study of human T cells and chemical hapten exposure. Germline CDR1 and CDR2: MNHEY and SVGEGT. CDR3 length equals 14 residues. V lost 5 bases to trimming and J lost 6 bases, with 17 bases between them. Regarding time point: patch test 3, about 24 weeks after DPC sensitization. The sample's treatment: therapeutic diphenylcyclopropenone sensitization with weekly scalp DPC. Before extraction, the whole blood was not fractionated, and total RNA was taken from it. MiXCR, run by TCRdb on the RACE reads, gives a single entry per CDR3 protein. The sample shows about 190,000 distinct CDR3 sequences, approximately 26% of them seen only once.

The TCR was taken from a woman aged 40 to 55 with alopecia areata. Some clones in this sample may be carry-over from other donors' samples. The source material was whole blood, sampled in connection with sensitization to the hapten diphenylcyclopropenone (DPC). The J gene is TRBJ2-7, the V gene TRBV6-2 or TRBV6-3, with D tentatively TRBD1 or TRBD2 (5 bases each). CDR3 residues: CASSGATRRGEQYF. In nucleotides, the CDR3 is TGTGCCAGCAGTGGGGCTACCCGCCGGGGCGAGCAGTACTTC.